The 11 T cell receptor beta chains listed next were all sequenced from one sample in a study of blood T cell repertoires in COVID-19. Assay used: immunoSEQ multiplex PCR; TCRdb lists only in-frame clones, some missing. The repertoire holds approximately 120,000 clones, with roughly four fifths as singletons. Sequences were obtained from peripheral blood. The receptors come from a human donor in a cohort sampled during active COVID-19.

The chain uses TRBV5-1 and TRBJ2-2, with a weak D call TRBD1 (5 bases). Trimming stripped 3 bases from V and 7 bases from J, with 10 bases between. This CDR3 comprises 13 residues. The germline gives CDR1 SGHRS, CDR2 YFSETQ. CDR3 bases: TGCGCCAGCAGCTCCAGGGAAAACGGGGAGCTGTTTTTT. Translated, it gives CASSSRENGELFF.

The J gene is TRBJ2-7, the V gene TRBV4-1; a possible D gene is TRBD1 (7 bases). V was clipped by 1 base and J by 4 bases, with 17 bases between them. The CDR3 has 16 residues. Per the germline V gene, CDR1 is MGHRA and CDR2 is YSYEKL. The CDR3 loop is CASSQGRQGGKYEQYF. Here the CDR3 DNA reads TGCGCCAGCAGCCAAGGCAGGCAGGGGGGTAAATACGAGCAGTACTTC.

This clone was seen a single time. This sequence joins TRBV10-1 and TRBJ2-7, with D possibly TRBD2 on 6 matching bases. This CDR3 spans 12 amino acids. V was pared by 6 bases and J by 6 bases, with 12 bases between. Per the germline V gene, CDR1 is WNHNN and CDR2 is SYGVQD (reference sequence). The CDR3 sequence: CASSLGGFEQYF. CDR3 bases: TGCGCCAGCAGCTTGGGAGGTTTCGAGCAGTACTTC.

This clone has only one observation. The same CDR3 can be traced to other DNA sequences in this sample. The chain has TRBV12-3 or TRBV12-4 and TRBJ1-1, with D possibly matching TRBD1 (5 bases). Trimming removed 6 bases at V and 5 bases at J, with 7 bases between. The CDR3 contains 11 residues. The CDR3 spells CASRRGTEAFF. CDR3 bases: TGTGCCAGCAGAAGGGGTACTGAAGCTTTCTTT.

The chain carries TRBV5-1 and TRBJ2-7; D is unresolved. V lost 0 bases and J 3 bases, leaving 7 bases between the germline ends. The CDR3 is 13 amino acids. CDR1 SGHRS and CDR2 YFSETQ come from the germline V gene. CDR3 nucleotides: TGCGCCAGCAGCTTGGAATACGGCTACGAGCAGTACTTC. Amino acid sequence: CASSLEYGYEQYF.

This sequence joins TRBV19 and TRBJ1-5; D possibly corresponds to TRBD1 (6 bases). The CDR3 spans 16 residues. V lost 5 bases, J lost 3 bases, and 17 bases lay in between. In germline, CDR1 is LNHDA, CDR2 SQIVND (reference sequence). CDR3 protein: CASSPSRGASNQPQHF. The DNA of the CDR3 is TGTGCCAGTAGTCCGAGCAGGGGTGCTTCCAATCAGCCCCAGCATTTT.

The rearrangement links TRBV24-1 to TRBJ2-2; 9 bases map to TRBD1. CDR1 and CDR2 (germline): KGHDR, SFDVKD. This CDR3 has 16 residues. The V gene end was trimmed by 3 bases and the J gene end by 5 bases; junction bases not matched to a gene: 6. CDR3 DNA: TGTGCCACCAGTGATGGGACAGGGATCGGAACCGGGGAGCTGTTTTTT. Its translation: CATSDGTGIGTGELFF.

This chain uses TRBV5-6 with TRBJ1-2; 8 nucleotides align to TRBD1. CDR3 length: 11 amino acids. Per germline, CDR1 SGHDT and CDR2 YYEEEE. V lost 4 bases to trimming and J lost 8 bases; unmatched junction nucleotides: 1. CDR3 nucleotides: TGTGCCAGCAGCGACAGGGGCGGCTACACCTTC. Amino acids: CASSDRGGYTF.

The chain uses TRBV4-1 and TRBJ2-7; TRBD2 matches at 12 bases. Germline V gene sequence: CDR1 MGHRA, CDR2 YSYEKL. The CDR3 consists of 16 residues. V gave up 5 bases and J gave up 3 bases; unmatched junction bases: 8. Here the CDR3 reads CASSSRTSGEDYEQYF. The CDR3 DNA follows: TGCGCCAGCAGCTCTCGGACTAGCGGGGAGGACTACGAGCAGTACTTC.

The rearrangement joins TRBV20-1 to TRBJ2-3; D unclear. This CDR3 contains 11 residues. Germline CDR1 is DFQATT and CDR2 is SNEGSKA (reference sequence). Deletions cut 3 bases from V and 5 bases from J, with 6 bases between. In nucleotides, the CDR3 is TGCAGTGCTAGGCCGGTAGATACGCAGTATTTT. This codes for CSARPVDTQYF.

The V and J genes are TRBV27 and TRBJ2-7, with 8 positions matching TRBD2. In germline, CDR1 is MNHEY, CDR2 SMNVEV (reference sequence). With 5 bases clipped from V and 2 bases from J, the junction kept 2 bases outside the gene matches. The CDR3 is 13 residues long. Here the CDR3 reads CASSPGGAYEQYF. The CDR3 DNA is TGTGCCAGCAGTCCGGGGGGGGCCTACGAGCAGTACTTC.